A single sample is the source of the 5 T cell receptor beta chains below, sequenced in a study of blood T cells in healthy people across ages. It was with a sample-barcoded 5' primer and a J-beta primer mix that a second PCR of roughly 6 to 11 cycles was run. TCRdb reprocessed the 5' RACE reads via MiXCR and lists one record per CDR3 protein. The repertoire holds about 1.4 million distinct CDR3 sequences, roughly 59% seen once, with 5% to 7% in the top ten. Sequencing was done on a sample of blood. These receptors were taken from a man aged 18 to 30 in good health.

The V and J genes are TRBV4-1 and TRBJ2-3; 8 positions agree with TRBD2. The ends lost 0 bases at V and 9 bases at J; junction bases unmatched: 5. Germline V gene lookup returns CDR1 MGHRA and CDR2 YSYEKL. The CDR3 runs 14 residues. The CDR3 region has the DNA TGCGCCAGCAGCCAAGACTCAGCGGGGGACACGCAGTATTTT. Its protein is CASSQDSAGDTQYF.

This clonotype appeared a few times. This rearrangement joins TRBV28 to TRBJ1-4, with D perhaps TRBD1 (6 bases). The germline V gene encodes CDR1 MDHEN and CDR2 SYDVKM. This CDR3 is 14 amino acids long. V lost 5 bases to trimming and J lost 5 bases, with 12 bases between them. The CDR3 nucleotides read TGTGCCAGCAGTCCAACAGGGTCCAATGAAAAACTGTTTTTT. Its protein product is CASSPTGSNEKLFF.

V is TRBV20-1 and J is TRBJ2-1; D not resolved. Germline assignment: CDR1 DFQATT and CDR2 SNEGSKA (reference sequence). This CDR3 region has 15 residues. V gave up 2 bases and J gave up 3 bases, with 14 bases separating them. In nucleotides, the CDR3 is TGCAGTGCTAGAACGGACCCAGCTGTCTACAATGAGCAGTTCTTC. Translating gives CSARTDPAVYNEQFF.

This clonotype showed up just a few times. This chain joins TRBV3-1 and TRBJ2-3; D is tentatively TRBD1 or TRBD2 (6 bases each). Deletions cut 1 base from V and 6 bases from J, with 14 bases between. This CDR3 comprises 15 residues. Germline V CDR1 and CDR2: LGHDT, YNNKEL (reference sequence). CDR3 sequence (DNA): TGTGCCAGCAGCCAAGTTTCAGGGGCGGGGGATACGCAGTATTTT. This gives the protein CASSQVSGAGDTQYF.

In nucleotides, the CDR3 is TGTGCCAGCAGCTTTGACAGATCGAACACCGGGGAGCTGTTTTTT. It encodes CASSFDRSNTGELFF. The V and J genes are TRBV5-5 and TRBJ2-2, with D possibly matching TRBD1 (5 bases). CDR3 length: 15 residues. Germline lookup yields CDR1 SGHKS and CDR2 YYEKEE (reference sequence). V lost 2 bases, J lost 0 bases, and 8 bases lay in between.